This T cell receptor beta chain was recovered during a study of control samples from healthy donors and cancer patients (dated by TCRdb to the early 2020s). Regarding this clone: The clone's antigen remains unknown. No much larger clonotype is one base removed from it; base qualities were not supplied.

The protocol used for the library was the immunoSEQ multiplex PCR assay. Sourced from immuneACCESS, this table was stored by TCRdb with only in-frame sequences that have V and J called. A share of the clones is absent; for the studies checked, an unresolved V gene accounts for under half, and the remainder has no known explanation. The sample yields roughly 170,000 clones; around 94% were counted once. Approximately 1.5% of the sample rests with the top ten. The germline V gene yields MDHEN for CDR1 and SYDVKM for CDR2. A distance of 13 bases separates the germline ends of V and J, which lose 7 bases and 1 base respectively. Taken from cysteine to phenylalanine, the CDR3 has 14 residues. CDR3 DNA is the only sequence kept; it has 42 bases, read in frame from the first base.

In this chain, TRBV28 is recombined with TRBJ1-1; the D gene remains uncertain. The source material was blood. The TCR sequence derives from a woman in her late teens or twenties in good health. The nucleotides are TGTGCCAGCATGTTAGGTTCGGGGAACACTGAAGCTTTCTTT. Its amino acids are CASMLGSGNTEAFF.